Each of the 27 T cell receptor beta chains below was sequenced from the same sample in a study of shared clonotypes between healthy human individuals. The repertoire was sequenced with immunoSEQ multiplex PCR; TCRdb's copy has only in-frame clones and lacks some. Here the sample spans about 500,000 clones, over 60% being singletons. Sample: PBMCs. Source of these receptors: a woman in her thirties or forties in good health. Some clones in this sample may be carry-over from other donors' samples.

The chain uses TRBV5-1 and TRBJ2-3; D unclear. From germline, CDR1 is SGHRS and CDR2 YFSETQ. CDR3 length equals 15 residues. V was pared by 0 bases and J by 0 bases, with 8 bases between. The CDR3 loop is CASSLDQKSTDTQYF. CDR3 nucleotides: TGCGCCAGCAGCTTGGATCAGAAAAGCACAGATACGCAGTATTTT.

The chain has TRBV4-1 and TRBJ2-1; 7 bases align to TRBD1. From germline, CDR1 is MGHRA and CDR2 YSYEKL. V was clipped by 1 base and J by 1 base; unmatched bases: 7. This CDR3 spans 17 amino acids. Here the CDR3 reads CASSQVARGLSYNEQFF. In DNA, the CDR3 is TGCGCCAGCAGCCAAGTTGCGAGGGGGCTTTCCTACAATGAGCAGTTCTTC.

CDR3 sequence: CASSPGTGGRNTEAFF. In DNA, the CDR3 is TGTGCCAGCTCACCGGGGACAGGGGGAAGAAACACTGAAGCTTTCTTT. The chain carries TRBV18 and TRBJ1-1; TRBD1 aligns across 11 bases. Germline CDR1 and CDR2: KGHSH and LQKENI. V was pared by 3 bases and J by 2 bases, with 5 bases of the junction left unmatched. This CDR3 comprises 16 residues.

The rearrangement links TRBV28 to TRBJ1-4; no clear D gene. Trimming left V 5 bases short and J 14 bases short, with 9 bases between. The CDR3 length is 10 residues. Looked up from germline, CDR1 is MDHEN and CDR2 is SYDVKM. The CDR3 nucleotides are TGTGCCAGCAGTGGTGTCCATCTGTTTTTT. This gives the protein CASSGVHLFF.

The chain joins TRBV4-3 to TRBJ2-7; D not resolved. CDR3 length: 13 residues. Trimming shortened V by 3 bases and J by 1 base, and 7 bases separated the two germline ends. Germline loops: CDR1 LGHNA, CDR2 YSLEER. The CDR3 loop reads CASSHHTSYEQYF. The CDR3 nucleotides read TGCGCCAGCAGCCACCACACGTCCTACGAGCAGTACTTC.

The gene calls are TRBV6-4 and TRBJ2-1; 9 bases fit TRBD2. CDR3 length: 14 residues. Germline V gives CDR1 MRHNA, CDR2 SNTAGT. Trimming took 4 bases from V and 7 from J; bases not matched to a gene: 5. Here the CDR3 reads CASSVLAGMNEQFF. The CDR3 DNA sequence: TGTGCCAGCAGTGTTCTAGCGGGAATGAATGAGCAGTTCTTC.

As regards this clone: This likely stems from a read error, as it lies one base from a far larger clone. In DNA form, the CDR3 reads TGTGCCTTAGCCTTGGACCAGATAATGGCCTACGAGCAGTACTTC. It translates to CALALDQIMAYEQYF. The chain joins TRBV30 to TRBJ2-5; D unresolved. The J call may be faulty, since TRBJ2-7 better matches the DNA end. This CDR3 comprises 15 residues. From germline, CDR1 is GTSNPN and CDR2 SVGIG (reference sequence).

The CDR3 protein is CASSRDRETQYF. In DNA form, the CDR3 reads TGTGCCAGCAGCCGGGACAGAGAGACCCAGTACTTC. This sequence joins TRBV2 and TRBJ2-5, with 7 bases matching TRBD1. The CDR3 consists of 12 residues. Trimming took 6 bases from V and 4 from J; bases not matched to a gene: 2. Germline values: CDR1 SNHLY, CDR2 FYNNEI.

CDR3 protein: CASSSRGLANVLTF. CDR3 DNA: TGTGCCAGCAGCTCTCGGGGATTGGCCAACGTCCTGACTTTC. This sequence joins TRBV9 and TRBJ2-6; weak D call: TRBD2 (5 bases). CDR3 length: 14 amino acids. CDR1 is SGDLS, CDR2 YYNGEE, per germline. Trimming left V 4 bases short and J 6 bases short, with 11 bases between.

The chain has TRBV7-2 and TRBJ2-7; the match to TRBD2 covers 8 bases. Germline assignment: CDR1 SGHTA and CDR2 FQGNSA. After removal of 6 bases from V and 6 bases from J, the junction contained 16 bases not matched to a gene. This CDR3 is built from 16 residues. The CDR3 here is CASRARSGSLVAEQYF. In DNA, the CDR3 is TGTGCCAGCAGGGCCCGGAGCGGGAGTTTAGTCGCCGAGCAGTACTTC.

The J gene is TRBJ2-7, the V gene TRBV6-5; 9 bases are shared with TRBD1. J lost 5 bases, V lost 10 bases, and 6 bases had no gene match. Germline assignment: CDR1 MNHEY and CDR2 SVGAGI. CDR3 length: 12 residues. The CDR3 DNA is TGTGCCACCTCGCGGGACAGGGACGAGCAGTACTTC. Its protein product is CATSRDRDEQYF.

The chain is built from TRBV7-6 and TRBJ2-2; 11 bases match TRBD2. The germline V gene encodes CDR1 SGHVS and CDR2 FNYEAQ. This CDR3 contains 16 residues. Losses at the gene ends were 4 bases for V and 2 bases for J; bases not matched to a gene: 3. Here the CDR3 reads CASSSGLAENTGELFF. The CDR3 DNA sequence: TGTGCCAGCAGCTCGGGACTAGCGGAAAACACCGGGGAGCTGTTTTTT.

V is TRBV5-1 and J is TRBJ2-7; 10 nucleotides line up with TRBD2. CDR3 size: 14 residues. J lost 4 bases, V lost 8 bases, and 9 bases had no gene match. Germline assignment: CDR1 SGHRS and CDR2 YFSETQ. The CDR3 sequence: CARNISGRGYEQYF. CDR3 nucleotides: TGCGCCAGGAATATCAGCGGGAGGGGGTACGAGCAGTACTTC. The full variable domain, its missing parts supplied by reference TRBV5-1 and TRBJ2-7, is KAGVTQTPRYLIKTRGQQVTLSCSPISGHRSVSWYQQTPGQGLQFLFEYFSETQRNKGNFPGRFSGRQFSNSRSEMNVSTLELGDSALYLCARNISGRGYEQYFGPGTRLTVT.

The chain recombines TRBV4-2 with TRBJ1-1; TRBD1 might be the D (5 bases). Germline-derived CDR1 and CDR2 are LGHNA and YNFKEQ. The V gene lost 1 base and the J gene lost 11 bases, with 11 bases spanning the gap. This CDR3 spans 12 amino acids. The DNA of the CDR3 is TGTGCCAGCAGCCAAGGTGGGGGGACGGCTTTCTTT. Residues: CASSQGGGTAFF.

This clone was detected a few times. The rearrangement uses TRBV5-6 and TRBJ2-3; possibly TRBD2 for D (6 bases). Per germline, CDR1 SGHDT and CDR2 YYEEEE. The V and J ends lost 0 bases and 5 bases respectively, with 13 bases between them. There are 15 residues in the CDR3. The CDR3 DNA reads as TGTGCCAGCAGCTTGGTCCGGGAGAGGTTAGATACGCAGTATTTT. Encoded protein: CASSLVRERLDTQYF.

V usage is TRBV5-4 and J usage is TRBJ1-4, with a tentative D call TRBD1 (6 bases). CDR1 and CDR2 (germline): SGHNT, YYREEE (reference sequence). Trimming cost V 4 bases and J 8 bases, with 24 bases left between them. The CDR3 has 17 amino acids. The CDR3 nucleotides read TGTGCCAGCAGCCTCTCTCCTTTAGGGGAGGGGGGGGAAAAACTGTTTTTT. Amino acids: CASSLSPLGEGGEKLFF.

The chain employs TRBV29-1 and TRBJ2-5, with a weak D call TRBD1 (6 bases). The V end lost 6 bases, the J end lost 5 bases, and 16 bases lay between the germline ends. CDR1 and CDR2 from the germline V gene are SQVTM and ANQGSEA. The CDR3 has 13 residues. The CDR3: CSVGRDQGETQYF. In nucleotides, the CDR3 is TGCAGCGTCGGGCGTGATCAGGGGGAGACCCAGTACTTC.

The chain recombines TRBV18 with TRBJ1-5; perhaps TRBD1 as D (5 bases). V was clipped by 3 bases and J by 3 bases, with 12 bases between them. Germline CDR1 is KGHSH and CDR2 is LQKENI. The CDR3 is 15 amino acids. The CDR3 DNA reads TGTGCCAGCTCACCGGGGGAGGGTTCCAATCAGCCCCAGCATTTT. Translated: CASSPGEGSNQPQHF.

Concerning this clone: A junction end diverges from the germline sequence, so it may reflect a read error. The chain couples TRBV7-7 to TRBJ1-1, with D possibly matching TRBD1 (6 bases). The length of the CDR3 is 15 residues. CDR1 and CDR2 (germline): SSHAT, FNYEAQ (reference sequence). DNA for the CDR3: TGTGCTAGCAGCACAAGTCAACAGGGAAACACTGAAGCTTTCTTT. It encodes CASSTSQQGNTEAFF.

This clone was recorded many times. J is TRBJ2-5 and V is TRBV10-3; D is perhaps TRBD1 (6 bases). The CDR3 totals 13 residues. Germline values: CDR1 ENHRY, CDR2 SYGVKD. Trimming stripped 0 bases from V and 5 bases from J, with 7 bases between. The CDR3 region has the DNA TGTGCCATCAGTGAGTCGGGGGCGGAGACCCAGTACTTC. Protein: CAISESGAETQYF.

CDR3 sequence reads: CASSSGLLSPPLHF. CDR3 sequence (DNA): TGTGCCAGCAGTTCGGGACTTCTCTCTCCACCCCTCCACTTT. The rearrangement joins TRBV28 to TRBJ1-6; D is perhaps TRBD1 (5 bases). The V and J ends lost 4 bases and 11 bases respectively, with 15 bases between them. The CDR3 is 14 amino acids. Germline CDR1 is MDHEN and CDR2 is SYDVKM.

A word on this clone: A far larger clone is one base from this, pointing to a likely read error. The sample has other DNA sequences that encode this CDR3 too. V usage is TRBV2 and J usage is TRBJ1-1; the D gene is possibly TRBD1 (6 bases). CDR1 and CDR2 (germline): SNHLY, FYNNEI. This CDR3 spans 13 amino acids. This CDR3 is CASSPGDGTEAFF. The CDR3 region has the DNA TGTGCCAGCAGTCCAGGGGATGGCACTGAAGCTTTCTTC.

This clone has only a few counts. The chain links TRBV18 to TRBJ2-7; tentatively, D is TRBD2 (5 bases). V lost 3 bases and J lost 5, with 8 bases in between. The CDR3 totals 12 residues. Per germline, CDR1 KGHSH and CDR2 LQKENI. CDR3 sequence: CASSPGANEQYF. For the CDR3, the DNA is TGTGCCAGCTCACCGGGAGCTAACGAGCAGTACTTC.

This chain connects TRBV7-6 to TRBJ1-1; weak D call: TRBD1 (6 bases). V lost 2 bases and J 1 base, leaving 11 bases between the germline ends. Germline CDR1 is SGHVS and CDR2 is FNYEAQ. CDR3 length: 15 residues. The CDR3: CASSLIDRPNTEAFF. DNA of the CDR3: TGTGCCAGCAGCTTAATAGACAGGCCGAACACTGAAGCTTTCTTT.

As to this clone: At one end, the junction sequence differs from germline, possibly due to a read error. The chain carries TRBV28 and TRBJ2-1; either TRBD1 or TRBD2 may fit D (5 bases each). The CDR3 sequence is 11 residues long. Germline V CDR1 and CDR2: MDHEN, SYDVKM. DNA of the CDR3: TGTGCCAGCGGTGAGAGGGGTGAGCGGTTCTTC. Translated: CASGERGERFF.

The chain combines TRBV4-1 with TRBJ2-1; D unresolved. V lost 1 base and J 6 bases, leaving 7 bases between the germline ends. Germline V gene data show CDR1 as MGHRA and CDR2 as YSYEKL. The CDR3 loop spans 13 amino acids. The CDR3 DNA follows: TGCGCCAGCAGCCAAGCGTTGCGCAATGAGCAGTTCTTC. This codes for CASSQALRNEQFF.

This CDR3 is CASSLVSPGGYGYTF. The CDR3 DNA is TGTGCCAGCAGCTTAGTATCGCCGGGCGGCTATGGCTACACCTTC. The chain combines TRBV7-6 with TRBJ1-2; D is ambiguous. Germline V gene data show CDR1 as SGHVS and CDR2 as FNYEAQ. The CDR3 is made up of 15 amino acids. V was shortened by 1 base and J by 4 bases, with 13 bases between the two germline ends. The full variable domain, rest sourced from reference TRBV7-6 and TRBJ1-2, is GAGVSQSPRYKVTKRGQDVALRCDPISGHVSLYWYRQALGQGPEFLTYFNYEAQQDKSGLPNDRFSAERPEGSISTLTIQRTEQRDSAMYRCASSLVSPGGYGYTFGSGTRLTVV.